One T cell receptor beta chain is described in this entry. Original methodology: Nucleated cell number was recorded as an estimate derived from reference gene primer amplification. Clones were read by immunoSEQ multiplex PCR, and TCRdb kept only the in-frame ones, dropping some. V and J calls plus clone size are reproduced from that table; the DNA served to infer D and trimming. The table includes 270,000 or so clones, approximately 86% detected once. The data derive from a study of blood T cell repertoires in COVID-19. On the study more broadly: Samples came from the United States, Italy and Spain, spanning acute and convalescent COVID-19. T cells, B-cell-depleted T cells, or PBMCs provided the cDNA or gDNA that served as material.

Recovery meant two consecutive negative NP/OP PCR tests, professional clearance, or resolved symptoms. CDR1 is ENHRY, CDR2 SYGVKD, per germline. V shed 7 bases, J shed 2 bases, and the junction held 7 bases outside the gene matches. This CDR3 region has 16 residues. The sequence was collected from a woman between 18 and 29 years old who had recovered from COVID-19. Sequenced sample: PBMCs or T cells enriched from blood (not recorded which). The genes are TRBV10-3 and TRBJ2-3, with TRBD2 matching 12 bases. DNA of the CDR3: TGTGCCATCACCTCCGGACTAGCGGGGACCACAGATACGCAGTATTTT. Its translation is CAITSGLAGTTDTQYF.